Each of the 18 T cell receptor beta chains below was sequenced from the same sample in a study of cytomegalovirus exposure and HLA in healthy donors. Both 60 Vbeta primers and 13 Jbeta primers went into the PCR. TCRdb's copy holds only in-frame clones and misses some; the assay was immunoSEQ multiplex PCR. Here the sample spans roughly 100,000 clones, roughly 74% being singletons. Sequencing used PBMCs. The receptors were gathered from a middle-aged man in good health and CMV-seronegative.

The genes are TRBV15 and TRBJ1-6; 7 positions match TRBD1. Germline-derived CDR1 and CDR2 are LNHNV and YYDKDF (reference sequence). The junction had 8 bases not matched to a gene; V was cut back by 2 bases and J by 7 bases. The CDR3 consists of 16 residues. The CDR3 here is CATSRKTGNQNSPLHF. CDR3 sequence (DNA): TGTGCCACCAGCAGAAAGACAGGGAACCAAAATTCACCCCTCCACTTT.

This clone was counted only a few times. CDR3 in DNA: TGCGCCAGCAGCCAAGCGGGGGCCGGGGAGCTGTTTTTT. Amino acid sequence: CASSQAGAGELFF. This chain joins TRBV4-1 and TRBJ2-2, with D perhaps TRBD2 (6 bases). The CDR3 runs 13 residues. CDR1 is MGHRA and CDR2 is YSYEKL in the germline V gene. Trimming removed 1 base from V and 6 bases from J, with 6 bases in between.

The chain joins TRBV19 to TRBJ1-1; 8 bases fit TRBD1. Unmatched junction bases numbered 5, after V lost 5 bases and J lost 0 bases. From germline, CDR1 is LNHDA and CDR2 SQIVND (reference sequence). This CDR3 is 15 amino acids long. In DNA, the CDR3 is TGTGCCAGTAGTTGGACAGGGTACATGAACACTGAAGCTTTCTTT. It yields the protein CASSWTGYMNTEAFF.

The rearrangement links TRBV6-5 to TRBJ1-2; 10 bases line up with TRBD1. CDR1 is MNHEY and CDR2 is SVGAGI in the germline V gene. The ends lost 2 bases at V and 2 bases at J; junction bases unmatched: 2. The length of the CDR3 is 15 residues. DNA of the CDR3: TGTGCCAGCAGTTACCGGGACAGGGGCAACTATGGCTACACCTTC. Translation gives CASSYRDRGNYGYTF.

This clone has a single count. V and J are TRBV11-2 and TRBJ2-5; 10 bases are a match to TRBD1. J lost 4 bases, V lost 0 bases, and 11 bases had no gene match. This CDR3 contains 18 residues. Per the germline V gene, CDR1 is SGHAT and CDR2 is FQNNGV. The CDR3 region has the DNA TGTGCCAGCAGCTTAGATATGACAGGGGGCCTGGTGAGAGAGACCCAGTACTTC. Its translation is CASSLDMTGGLVRETQYF.

The chain uses TRBV2 and TRBJ2-1; D gene unclear. The CDR3 length is 13 residues. Trimming took off 8 bases at V and 1 base at J, with 9 bases between the two ends. Germline V gene sequence: CDR1 SNHLY, CDR2 FYNNEI. CDR3 loop: CASQSRSYNEQFF. CDR3 bases: TGTGCCAGCCAAAGCAGGTCCTACAATGAGCAGTTCTTC.

This chain connects TRBV2 to TRBJ1-2, with no clear D. Germline lookup yields CDR1 SNHLY and CDR2 FYNNEI. The CDR3 totals 14 residues. V lost 7 bases, J lost 2 bases, and 14 bases lay in between. This CDR3 reads CASNLYEANYGYTF. CDR3 nucleotide sequence: TGTGCCAGCAATCTGTACGAAGCGAACTATGGCTACACCTTC.

V is TRBV5-5 and J is TRBJ1-2; D is unresolved. This CDR3 has 12 amino acids. The germline V gene has CDR1 SGHKS and CDR2 YYEKEE (reference sequence). V dropped 6 bases and J dropped 6 bases, with 12 bases sitting between them. The CDR3 DNA reads as TGTGCCAGCAACACCGGGTGGGATGGCTACACCTTC. Translated, it gives CASNTGWDGYTF.

This clone was counted between two and nine times. The chain carries TRBV5-1 and TRBJ1-2, with D hard to call. Germline V gene lookup returns CDR1 SGHRS and CDR2 YFSETQ. CDR3 length: 12 residues. V was shortened by 4 bases and J by 8 bases, with 12 bases between the two germline ends. In nucleotides, the CDR3 is TGCGCCAGCAGCCGTGACGCGAGGGGCTACACCTTC. Translating gives CASSRDARGYTF.

This clone came up once. The rearrangement joins TRBV7-9 to TRBJ2-3; 10 bases are a match to TRBD1. Germline assignment: CDR1 SEHNR and CDR2 FQNEAQ (reference sequence). This CDR3 is 15 amino acids long. The junction had 1 base not matched to a gene; V was cut back by 1 base and J by 3 bases. The CDR3 DNA follows: TGTGCCAGCAGCTTAGGACAGGGGGCAACAGATACGCAGTATTTT. Residues: CASSLGQGATDTQYF.

The V call is TRBV4-2, the J call TRBJ1-1; 9 nucleotides line up with TRBD1. V was clipped by 4 bases and J by 1 base; unmatched bases: 1. The CDR3 spans 14 residues. CDR1 is LGHNA, CDR2 YNFKEQ, per germline. The CDR3 spells CASSPTGGNTEAFF. CDR3 sequence (DNA): TGTGCCAGCAGCCCGACAGGGGGGAACACTGAAGCTTTCTTT.

The V and J genes are TRBV5-4 and TRBJ2-3; 8 bases align to TRBD2. This CDR3 is built from 15 residues. Germline lookup yields CDR1 SGHNT and CDR2 YYREEE (reference sequence). J lost 6 bases, V lost 4 bases, and 10 bases had no gene match. The CDR3 sequence is CASSPWTSLGDTQYF. DNA for the CDR3: TGTGCCAGCAGCCCCTGGACTAGCTTGGGTGATACGCAGTATTTT.

V gene TRBV6-5 combines with J gene TRBJ2-1, with 10 bases matching TRBD1. V lost 5 bases to trimming and J lost 6 bases; unmatched junction nucleotides: 7. This CDR3 has 15 residues. CDR1 and CDR2 (germline): MNHEY, SVGAGI. DNA of the CDR3: TGTGCCAGCAGTCACGACAGGGGGCGCATCAATGAGCAGTTCTTC. This sequence encodes CASSHDRGRINEQFF.

The rearrangement uses TRBV18 and TRBJ1-3; D uncertain. The CDR3 consists of 14 residues. CDR1 KGHSH and CDR2 LQKENI come from the germline V gene. Trimming removed 3 bases from V and 0 bases from J, with 6 bases in between. The CDR3 reads CASSPGVSGNTIYF. CDR3 coding DNA: TGTGCCAGCTCACCGGGAGTCTCTGGAAACACCATATATTTT. Based on the CDR3 plus reference TRBV18 and TRBJ1-3, the full variable domain is NAGVMQNPRHLVRRRGQEARLRCSPMKGHSHVYWYRQLPEEGLKFMVYLQKENIIDESGMPKERFSAEFPKEGPSILRIQQVVRGDSAAYFCASSPGVSGNTIYFGEGSWLTVV.

In its sample, this clone was seen once. One junction end does not reproduce the germline sequence, and a read error may be involved. The chain uses TRBV4-1 and TRBJ1-2; no clear D gene. The V gene's germline CDR1 is MGHRA and CDR2 YSYEKL. The CDR3 runs to 15 residues. CDR3 bases: TGCGCCAGCAGCCCCCCCGGCCAGCGTCTAAGTGGAGGGTTCTTC. Translated, it gives CASSPPGQRLSGGFF.

The V and J genes are TRBV6-1 and TRBJ2-5; D is unresolved. Germline CDR1 and CDR2: MNHNS and SASEGT. Trimming cost V 3 bases and J 4 bases, with 18 bases left between them. The CDR3 is 16 residues long. The CDR3 DNA reads TGTGCCAGCAGTGATAGCCCCTTTGGTAATCGAGAGACCCAGTACTTC. Residues: CASSDSPFGNRETQYF.

This chain joins TRBV5-4 and TRBJ2-3; TRBD2 matches 7 bases. V was clipped by 2 bases and J by 1 base; unmatched bases: 4. Germline V gene sequence: CDR1 SGHNT, CDR2 YYREEE (reference sequence). This CDR3 contains 15 residues. The CDR3 DNA reads TGTGCCAGCAGCTTTGGGGGGGTCGGCACAGATACGCAGTATTTT. Translated, it gives CASSFGGVGTDTQYF. Based on the CDR3 plus reference TRBV5-4 and TRBJ2-3, the full variable domain is ETGVTQSPTHLIKTRGQQVTLRCSSQSGHNTVSWYQQALGQGPQFIFQYYREEENGRGNFPPRFSGLQFPNYSSELNVNALELDDSALYLCASSFGGVGTDTQYFGPGTRLTVL.

DNA of the CDR3: TGTGCCAGCAGCTTGGCAGGGGTCGTTTACAATGAGCAGTTCTTC. Its translation is CASSLAGVVYNEQFF. The V and J genes are TRBV5-6 and TRBJ2-1; TRBD1 is a possible D gene (6 bases). The V gene's germline CDR1 is SGHDT and CDR2 YYEEEE. V lost 0 bases and J 4 bases, leaving 11 bases between the germline ends. This CDR3 contains 15 residues.